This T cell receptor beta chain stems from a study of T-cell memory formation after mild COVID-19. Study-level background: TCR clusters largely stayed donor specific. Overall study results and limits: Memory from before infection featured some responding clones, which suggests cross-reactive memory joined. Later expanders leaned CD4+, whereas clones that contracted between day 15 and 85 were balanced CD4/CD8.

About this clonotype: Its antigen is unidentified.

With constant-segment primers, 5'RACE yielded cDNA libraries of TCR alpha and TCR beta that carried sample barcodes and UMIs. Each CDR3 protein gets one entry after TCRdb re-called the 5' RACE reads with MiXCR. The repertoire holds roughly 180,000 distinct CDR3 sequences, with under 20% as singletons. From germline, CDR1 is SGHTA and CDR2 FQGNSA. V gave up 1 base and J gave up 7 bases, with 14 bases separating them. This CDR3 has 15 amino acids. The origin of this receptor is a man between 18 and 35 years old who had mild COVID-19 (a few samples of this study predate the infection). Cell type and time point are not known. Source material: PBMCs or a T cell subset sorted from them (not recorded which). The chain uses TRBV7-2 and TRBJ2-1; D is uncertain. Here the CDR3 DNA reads TGTGCCAGCAGCTTAGAGGTCTCGCGTTGGAATGAGCAGTTCTTC. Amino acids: CASSLEVSRWNEQFF. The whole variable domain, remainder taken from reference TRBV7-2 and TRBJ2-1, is GAGVSQSPSNKVTEKGKDVELRCDPISGHTALYWYRQSLGQGLEFLIYFQGNSAPDKSGLPSDRFSAERTGGSVSTLTIQRTQQEDSAVYLCASSLEVSRWNEQFFGPGTRLTVL.